Listed here are 4 T cell receptor beta chains from one sample, sequenced in a study of cytomegalovirus exposure and HLA in healthy donors. Primers for the PCR totalled 60 Vbeta and 13 Jbeta. TCRdb's copy holds only in-frame clones and misses some; the assay was immunoSEQ multiplex PCR. There are over 70,000 clones in the sample; around 74% occur only once, and roughly an eighth lies in the top ten. Sequencing used PBMCs. The receptor set was obtained from a human donor in good health.

This clone is classed as large. Other DNA variants within this sample encode the same CDR3. The chain is built from TRBV5-6 and TRBJ1-4; tentatively, D is TRBD1 (5 bases). Germline CDR1 is SGHDT and CDR2 is YYEEEE. V shed 0 bases and J shed 8 bases, with 11 bases lying between them. This CDR3 contains 14 residues. The CDR3 coding sequence is TGTGCCAGCAGCTTGGGGAGGGGTTACGAAAAACTGTTTTTT. Residues: CASSLGRGYEKLFF.

This sequence joins TRBV28 and TRBJ2-3; D gene uncertain. The CDR3 is 16 amino acids. Germline V gene lookup returns CDR1 MDHEN and CDR2 SYDVKM. Trimming pared 3 bases from V and 4 bases from J, leaving 17 bases between. In DNA form, the CDR3 reads TGTGCCAGCAGTTTGGCGGAGACCGCCCGCGCAGATACGCAGTATTTT. It codes for CASSLAETARADTQYF.

This clone was observed a few times. The CDR3: CASSRYRGYEQYF. For the CDR3, the DNA is TGTGCCAGCAGTAGATACAGGGGATACGAGCAGTACTTC. The chain links TRBV6-5 to TRBJ2-7; 7 bases map to TRBD1. Germline loops: CDR1 MNHEY, CDR2 SVGAGI. The CDR3 totals 13 residues. Trimming removed 5 bases from V and 4 bases from J; junction bases left unmatched: 5.

The V and J genes are TRBV6-5 and TRBJ2-7, with D maybe TRBD2 (6 bases). Germline values: CDR1 MNHEY, CDR2 SVGAGI. The CDR3 length is 16 residues. V was clipped by 0 bases and J by 2 bases, with 14 bases between them. CDR3 region: CASSYSIPSDPYEQYF. Here the CDR3 DNA reads TGTGCCAGCAGTTACTCGATCCCTAGCGATCCCTACGAGCAGTACTTC.